In this sample, the clone carrying this T cell receptor beta chain turned up a few times. Its antigen remains unknown. The sample originates from a study of spatial heterogeneity in lung cancer. Background on the study: More beta-chain than alpha-chain sequences were consistently detected. More than nine raw reads, on average, carried each unique TCR and UMI combination.

Time point: sample taken at primary tumor resection. Tumor, nontumor lung or frozen PBMC supplied whole RNA, sequenced without sorting. Samples were obtained from roughly 65 donors, all untreated early-stage non-small cell lung cancer patients. The study, taken as a whole, reports: There were more appearances of ubiquitous expanded tumor TCRs in blood at resection than at follow-up.

TCRdb processed the 5' RACE reads anew with MiXCR; each CDR3 protein has one entry. Among about 53,000 distinct CDR3 sequences listed, roughly 7.5% were seen once. The germline gives CDR1 SGHAT, CDR2 FQDESV (reference sequence). V dropped 4 bases and J dropped 1; count of bases not matched to a gene: 14. The length of the CDR3 is 19 residues. This receptor was taken from a female donor with early-stage non-small cell lung cancer. The sample in question was PBMCs, obtained at surgery. This chain uses TRBV11-1 with TRBJ2-3; TRBD2 aligns across 10 bases. This CDR3 reads CASSSTGLADRRCTDTQYF. CDR3 nucleotide sequence: TGTGCCAGCAGCTCAACCGGACTAGCGGATCGAAGGTGCACAGATACGCAGTATTTT.